This is a list of T cell receptor beta chains from one sample in a study of blood T cell repertoires in COVID-19. Libraries were prepared by immunoSEQ multiplex PCR; TCRdb keeps only in-frame clonotypes and omits some of them. The sample comprises hundreds of thousands of clones, 83% of which are singletons, and roughly 4.8% rests with the top ten. What was sequenced was PBMCs or T cells enriched from blood (not recorded which). The receptor set was obtained from a woman in her fifties or sixties who had been exposed to COVID-19. Each CDR3 is given with its conserved first and last residue. Each record gives: clone size, D gene, J gene, V gene, CDR3 protein, CDR3 DNA. D genes are given only for firm matches. Size is omitted from some rows. Given values are once, few, many or a class for expanded clones.

clone size: NA; D gene: NA; J gene: TRBJ1-6; V gene: TRBV7-9; CDR3 protein: CASSLSGTPLNNSPLHF; CDR3 DNA: TGTGCCAGCAGCTTATCAGGGACACCTCTTAATAATTCACCCCTCCACTTT
clone size: NA; D gene: TRBD1; J gene: TRBJ2-3; V gene: TRBV29-1; CDR3 protein: CSVGGQGIGTQYF; CDR3 DNA: TGCAGCGTTGGGGGACAGGGAATAGGTACGCAGTATTTT
clone size: once; D gene: NA; J gene: TRBJ2-5; V gene: TRBV9; CDR3 protein: CASSASARSLQETQYF; CDR3 DNA: TGTGCCAGCAGCGCATCCGCCCGATCCCTCCAGGAGACCCAGTACTTC
clone size: NA; D gene: NA; J gene: TRBJ1-1; V gene: TRBV25-1; CDR3 protein: CASSWGLGAEAFF; CDR3 DNA: TGTGCCAGCAGTTGGGGGCTGGGGGCGGAAGCTTTCTTT
clone size: NA; D gene: NA; J gene: TRBJ2-5; V gene: TRBV23-1; CDR3 protein: CASSQSGAGQETQYF; CDR3 DNA: TGCGCCAGCAGTCAATCTGGGGCGGGGCAAGAGACCCAGTACTTC
clone size: few; D gene: TRBD1; J gene: TRBJ1-6; V gene: TRBV6-5; CDR3 protein: CASSLDRGLGSPLHF; CDR3 DNA: TGTGCCAGCAGCCTCGACAGGGGGTTGGGATCACCCCTCCACTTT
clone size: NA; D gene: NA; J gene: TRBJ1-6; V gene: TRBV28; CDR3 protein: CASKMGGSSYNSPLHF; CDR3 DNA: TGTGCCAGCAAAATGGGGGGAAGCTCCTATAATTCACCCCTCCACTTT
clone size: many; D gene: TRBD1; J gene: TRBJ1-1; V gene: TRBV15; CDR3 protein: CATSRDPPFLTGGNEAFF; CDR3 DNA: TGTGCCACCAGCAGAGACCCCCCGTTCTTGACAGGGGGGAATGAAGCTTTCTTT
clone size: NA; D gene: NA; J gene: TRBJ2-7; V gene: TRBV28; CDR3 protein: CASSQIPYEQYF; CDR3 DNA: TGTGCCAGCAGCCAGATACCCTACGAGCAGTACTTC
clone size: NA; D gene: NA; J gene: TRBJ1-4; V gene: TRBV2; CDR3 protein: CASSPTGSTNEKLFF; CDR3 DNA: TGTGCCAGCAGTCCTACAGGGTCCACTAATGAAAAACTGTTTTTT
clone size: NA; D gene: TRBD1; J gene: TRBJ1-4; V gene: TRBV5-4; CDR3 protein: CASSKQGALEKLFF; CDR3 DNA: TGTGCCAGCAGTAAACAGGGGGCATTAGAAAAACTGTTTTTT
clone size: NA; D gene: NA; J gene: TRBJ2-2; V gene: TRBV9; CDR3 protein: CASSVSPAPGTGELFF; CDR3 DNA: TGTGCCAGCAGCGTATCCCCTGCGCCGGGCACCGGGGAGCTGTTTTTT
clone size: once; D gene: TRBD1; J gene: TRBJ1-2; V gene: TRBV7-2; CDR3 protein: CASSYRGVGGYTF; CDR3 DNA: TGTGCCAGCAGCTACAGGGGCGTAGGGGGCTACACCTTC
clone size: NA; D gene: NA; J gene: TRBJ2-7; V gene: TRBV10-1; CDR3 protein: CASSDGSYEQYF; CDR3 DNA: TGCGCCAGCAGTGACGGCTCCTACGAGCAGTACTTC
clone size: NA; D gene: NA; J gene: TRBJ2-7; V gene: TRBV6-2/TRBV6-3; CDR3 protein: CASSTNAVGALSYEQYF; CDR3 DNA: TGTGCCAGCAGTACAAATGCGGTGGGGGCCCTCTCCTACGAGCAGTACTTC
clone size: NA; D gene: NA; J gene: TRBJ2-1; V gene: TRBV24-1; CDR3 protein: CATSDARGGGFDNEQFF; CDR3 DNA: TGTGCCACCAGTGACGCCCGAGGGGGGGGGTTCGACAATGAGCAGTTCTTC
clone size: few; D gene: NA; J gene: TRBJ1-1; V gene: TRBV28; CDR3 protein: CASSPGWGRTEAFF; CDR3 DNA: TGTGCCAGCAGCCCCGGATGGGGGCGGACTGAAGCTTTCTTT
clone size: NA; D gene: NA; J gene: TRBJ2-2; V gene: TRBV9; CDR3 protein: CASSVGVRGAAGELFF; CDR3 DNA: TGTGCCAGCAGCGTAGGAGTTCGTGGGGCGGCCGGGGAGCTGTTTTTT
clone size: once; D gene: NA; J gene: TRBJ2-7; V gene: TRBV20-1; CDR3 protein: CSASLRSRGPYEQYF; CDR3 DNA: TGCAGTGCTAGTCTCAGGTCTAGGGGTCCCTACGAGCAGTACTTC
clone size: NA; D gene: TRBD1; J gene: TRBJ1-2; V gene: TRBV13; CDR3 protein: CASSLRAGGYGYTF; CDR3 DNA: TGTGCCAGCAGCTTACGGGCAGGGGGCTATGGCTACACCTTC
clone size: NA; D gene: NA; J gene: TRBJ2-2; V gene: TRBV6-1; CDR3 protein: CASSEIGGWTGELFF; CDR3 DNA: TGTGCCAGCAGTGAAATAGGGGGTTGGACCGGGGAGCTGTTTTTT
clone size: NA; D gene: TRBD1; J gene: TRBJ2-6; V gene: TRBV19; CDR3 protein: CASSIDKGQSSGANVLTF; CDR3 DNA: TGTGCCAGTAGTATAGATAAGGGACAGAGCTCTGGGGCCAACGTCCTGACTTTC
clone size: NA; D gene: NA; J gene: TRBJ1-4; V gene: TRBV6-5; CDR3 protein: CASSYPATNEKLFF; CDR3 DNA: TGTGCCAGCAGCTACCCTGCAACTAATGAAAAACTGTTTTTT
clone size: NA; D gene: NA; J gene: TRBJ2-6; V gene: TRBV10-3; CDR3 protein: CAISEAISGANVLTF; CDR3 DNA: TGTGCCATCAGTGAAGCGATCTCTGGGGCCAACGTCCTGACTTTC
clone size: NA; D gene: TRBD2; J gene: TRBJ2-1; V gene: TRBV7-2; CDR3 protein: CASSPRTSGGAYNEQFF; CDR3 DNA: TGTGCCAGCAGCCCGAGGACTAGCGGGGGGGCATACAATGAGCAGTTCTTC
clone size: NA; D gene: NA; J gene: TRBJ2-7; V gene: TRBV4-3; CDR3 protein: CASSQGQGGSYEQYF; CDR3 DNA: TGCGCCAGCAGCCAAGGGCAGGGTGGATCCTACGAGCAGTACTTC
clone size: NA; D gene: TRBD2; J gene: TRBJ2-1; V gene: TRBV5-1; CDR3 protein: CASSYSGAPENEQFF; CDR3 DNA: TGCGCCAGCAGTTATAGCGGGGCTCCAGAGAATGAGCAGTTCTTC
clone size: NA; D gene: NA; J gene: TRBJ2-2; V gene: TRBV19; CDR3 protein: CASSSTGNTGELFF; CDR3 DNA: TGTGCCAGTAGCTCGACAGGGAACACCGGGGAGCTGTTTTTT
clone size: NA; D gene: NA; J gene: TRBJ2-5; V gene: TRBV7-6; CDR3 protein: CASSRGKIFVETQYF; CDR3 DNA: TGTGCCAGCAGCCGGGGGAAGATATTCGTTGAGACCCAGTACTTC
clone size: NA; D gene: TRBD2; J gene: TRBJ2-1; V gene: TRBV10-3; CDR3 protein: CAIRDTSFGGYNEQFF; CDR3 DNA: TGTGCCATCAGAGACACTAGCTTCGGGGGGTACAATGAGCAGTTCTTC
clone size: once; D gene: NA; J gene: TRBJ1-1; V gene: TRBV5-1; CDR3 protein: CASSQDVNTEAFF; CDR3 DNA: TGCGCCAGCAGCCAGGATGTGAACACTGAAGCTTTCTTT
clone size: NA; D gene: TRBD1; J gene: TRBJ2-7; V gene: TRBV13; CDR3 protein: CASSLGPGGNEQYF; CDR3 DNA: TGTGCCAGCAGCTTAGGCCCAGGGGGCAACGAGCAGTACTTC
clone size: NA; D gene: TRBD2; J gene: TRBJ2-7; V gene: TRBV28; CDR3 protein: CASSSYTLAGEGEQYF; CDR3 DNA: TGTGCCAGCAGTTCATATACCCTAGCGGGGGAAGGGGAGCAGTACTTC
clone size: NA; D gene: TRBD2; J gene: TRBJ2-1; V gene: TRBV5-8; CDR3 protein: CASSYGLAHTAYNEQFF; CDR3 DNA: TGTGCCAGCAGTTACGGACTAGCGCATACGGCCTACAATGAGCAGTTCTTC
clone size: once; D gene: NA; J gene: TRBJ1-2; V gene: TRBV28; CDR3 protein: CASSLSGPGRNGYTF; CDR3 DNA: TGTGCCAGCAGTTTGTCCGGACCGGGGAGGAACGGCTACACCTTC
clone size: NA; D gene: NA; J gene: TRBJ2-1; V gene: TRBV28; CDR3 protein: CASSSTGKGQFF; CDR3 DNA: TGTGCCAGCAGTTCCACAGGGAAGGGGCAGTTCTTC
clone size: NA; D gene: TRBD2; J gene: TRBJ2-2; V gene: TRBV2; CDR3 protein: CASQRASGTGELFF; CDR3 DNA: TGTGCCAGCCAGAGGGCTAGCGGGACCGGGGAGCTGTTTTTT
clone size: NA; D gene: NA; J gene: TRBJ2-7; V gene: TRBV29-1; CDR3 protein: CSVVSGSSYEQYF; CDR3 DNA: TGCAGCGTTGTTAGCGGTAGCTCCTACGAGCAGTACTTC
clone size: few; D gene: TRBD2; J gene: TRBJ2-2; V gene: TRBV6-1; CDR3 protein: CASSESRGVLNTGELFF; CDR3 DNA: TGTGCCAGCAGTGAATCTCGGGGGGTTCTGAACACCGGGGAGCTGTTTTTT
clone size: NA; D gene: NA; J gene: TRBJ2-5; V gene: TRBV10-2; CDR3 protein: CASSDGGSEGTQYF; CDR3 DNA: TGCGCCAGCAGTGACGGGGGTTCGGAGGGGACCCAGTACTTC
clone size: NA; D gene: NA; J gene: TRBJ2-3; V gene: TRBV19; CDR3 protein: CATAHSAGASTDTQYF; CDR3 DNA: TGTGCCACCGCACATTCGGCGGGGGCCAGCACAGATACGCAGTATTTT
clone size: NA; D gene: NA; J gene: TRBJ1-1; V gene: TRBV6-5; CDR3 protein: CASSYRSRGAEAFF; CDR3 DNA: TGTGCCAGCAGTTACCGGTCCAGGGGTGCTGAAGCTTTCTTT
clone size: NA; D gene: NA; J gene: TRBJ1-1; V gene: TRBV10-2; CDR3 protein: CASSDEGFTEAFF; CDR3 DNA: TGCGCCAGCAGTGATGAGGGATTCACTGAAGCTTTCTTT
clone size: NA; D gene: NA; J gene: TRBJ1-5; V gene: TRBV10-2; CDR3 protein: CASSRAGFDQPQHF; CDR3 DNA: TGCGCCAGCAGCCGAGCAGGTTTTGATCAGCCCCAGCATTTT
clone size: once; D gene: NA; J gene: TRBJ1-1; V gene: TRBV6-1; CDR3 protein: CASSELASRTEAFF; CDR3 DNA: TGTGCCAGCAGTGAACTAGCTTCTCGGACTGAAGCTTTCTTT
clone size: NA; D gene: TRBD2; J gene: TRBJ2-1; V gene: TRBV19; CDR3 protein: CASRRLAGGNEQFF; CDR3 DNA: TGTGCCAGTCGAAGACTAGCGGGGGGCAATGAGCAGTTCTTC
clone size: NA; D gene: TRBD1; J gene: TRBJ2-5; V gene: TRBV2; CDR3 protein: CASRQGKETQYF; CDR3 DNA: TGTGCCAGCAGACAGGGGAAAGAGACCCAGTACTTC
clone size: NA; D gene: NA; J gene: TRBJ2-4; V gene: TRBV18; CDR3 protein: CASSPQQGAKNIQYF; CDR3 DNA: TGTGCCAGCTCACCACAACAGGGAGCCAAAAACATTCAGTACTTC
clone size: NA; D gene: NA; J gene: TRBJ2-5; V gene: TRBV7-9; CDR3 protein: CASSLAPGTIETQYF; CDR3 DNA: TGTGCCAGCAGCTTAGCGCCCGGGACAATAGAGACCCAGTACTTC
clone size: NA; D gene: TRBD2; J gene: TRBJ2-1; V gene: TRBV6-2/TRBV6-3; CDR3 protein: CASSSGTSGFYNEQFF; CDR3 DNA: TGTGCCAGCAGTTCAGGGACTAGCGGGTTCTACAATGAGCAGTTCTTC